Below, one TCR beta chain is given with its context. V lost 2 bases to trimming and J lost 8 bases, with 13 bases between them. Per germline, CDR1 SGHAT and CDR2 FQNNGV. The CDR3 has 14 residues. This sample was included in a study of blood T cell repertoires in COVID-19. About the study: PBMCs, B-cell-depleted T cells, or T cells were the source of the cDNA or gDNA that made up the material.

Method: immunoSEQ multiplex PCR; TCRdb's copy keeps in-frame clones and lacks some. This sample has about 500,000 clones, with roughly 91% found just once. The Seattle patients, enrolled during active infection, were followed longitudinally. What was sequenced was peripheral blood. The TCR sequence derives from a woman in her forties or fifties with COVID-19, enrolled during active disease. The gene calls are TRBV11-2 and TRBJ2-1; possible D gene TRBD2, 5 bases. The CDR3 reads CASSLTRGMDEQFF. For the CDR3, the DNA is TGTGCCAGCAGCTTAACTCGGGGTATGGATGAGCAGTTCTTC.